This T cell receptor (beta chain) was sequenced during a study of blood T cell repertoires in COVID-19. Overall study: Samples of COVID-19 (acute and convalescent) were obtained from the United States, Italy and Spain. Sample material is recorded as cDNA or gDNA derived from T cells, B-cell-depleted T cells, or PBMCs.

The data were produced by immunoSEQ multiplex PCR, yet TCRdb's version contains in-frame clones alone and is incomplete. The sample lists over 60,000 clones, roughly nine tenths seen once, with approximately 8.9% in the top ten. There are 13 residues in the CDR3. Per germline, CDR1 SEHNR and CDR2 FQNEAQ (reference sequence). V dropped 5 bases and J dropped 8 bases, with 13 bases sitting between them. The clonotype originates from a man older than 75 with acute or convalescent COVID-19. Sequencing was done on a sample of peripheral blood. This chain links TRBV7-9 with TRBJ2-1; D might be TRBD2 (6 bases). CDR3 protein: CASSQGLGDEQFF. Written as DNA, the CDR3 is TGTGCCAGCAGCCAGGGACTCGGGGATGAGCAGTTCTTC. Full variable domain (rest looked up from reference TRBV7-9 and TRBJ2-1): DTGVSQNPRHKITKRGQNVTFRCDPISEHNRLYWYRQTLGQGPEFLTYFQNEAQLEKSRLLSDRFSAERPKGSFSTLEIQRTEQGDSAMYLCASSQGLGDEQFFGPGTRLTVL.